A single sample gave rise to the 30 T cell receptor beta chains below, sequenced in a study of blood T cell repertoires in COVID-19. Measured with immunoSEQ multiplex PCR; TCRdb has only the in-frame clones, and not every one. The repertoire holds some 530,000 clones, with approximately 83% as singletons. Sequencing was done on a sample of peripheral blood. The origin of the receptors is a human donor in a cohort sampled during active COVID-19.

J is TRBJ1-5 and V is TRBV30, with D maybe TRBD1 (6 bases). Germline V gene lookup returns CDR1 GTSNPN and CDR2 SVGIG (reference sequence). The germline V and J ends were trimmed by 0 bases and 3 bases, with 9 bases remaining between them. This CDR3 region has 14 residues. CDR3 sequence reads: CAWSVQGLNQPQHF. Here the CDR3 DNA reads TGTGCCTGGAGTGTCCAGGGGCTCAATCAGCCCCAGCATTTT.

The V call is TRBV4-2, the J call TRBJ2-5, with 9 positions matching TRBD2. CDR3 length equals 15 residues. Germline V CDR1 and CDR2: LGHNA, YNFKEQ. J was trimmed by 7 bases and V by 2 bases; bases with no gene match: 8. The CDR3 sequence: CASSQLRAGGATQYF. The CDR3 bases are TGTGCCAGCAGCCAACTTCGGGCGGGAGGGGCGACCCAGTACTTC.

As to this clone: Other DNA sequences in the sample encode the same CDR3. The rearrangement joins TRBV5-1 to TRBJ1-2; 9 nucleotides line up with TRBD1. V dropped 4 bases and J dropped 3; count of bases not matched to a gene: 4. The CDR3 sequence is 14 residues long. Germline CDR1 and CDR2: SGHRS and YFSETQ. In DNA form, the CDR3 reads TGCGCCAGCAGCGTCCGACAGGGGGACTATGGCTACACCTTC. Translation gives CASSVRQGDYGYTF.

The rearrangement links TRBV9 to TRBJ1-4; the D gene is possibly TRBD1 (6 bases). In germline, CDR1 is SGDLS, CDR2 YYNGEE. The germline V and J ends were trimmed by 7 bases and 5 bases, with 12 bases remaining between them. The CDR3 has 13 amino acids. CDR3 DNA sequence: TGTGCCAGCGGAAACCAGGGGAATGAAAAACTGTTTTTT. Residues: CASGNQGNEKLFF. The full variable domain, rest sourced from reference TRBV9 and TRBJ1-4, is DSGVTQTPKHLITATGQRVTLRCSPRSGDLSVYWYQQSLDQGLQFLIQYYNGEERAKGNILERFSAQQFPDLHSELNLSSLELGDSALYFCASGNQGNEKLFFGSGTQLSVL.

The rearrangement links TRBV7-8 to TRBJ2-3; 13 bases line up with TRBD2. CDR1 SGHVS and CDR2 FQNEAQ come from the germline V gene. With V trimmed by 1 base and J by 0 bases, 4 bases remained unmatched. The CDR3 is made up of 18 amino acids. CDR3 loop: CASSLGGLAGISTDTQYF. CDR3 nucleotides: TGTGCCAGCAGCTTAGGGGGACTAGCGGGAATTAGCACAGATACGCAGTATTTT.

The rearrangement links TRBV30 to TRBJ1-2, with D tentatively TRBD1 (5 bases). V was cut by 0 bases and J by 7 bases, with 12 bases left in between. Looked up from germline, CDR1 is GTSNPN and CDR2 is SVGIG (reference sequence). The CDR3 has 13 residues. Written as DNA, the CDR3 is TGTGCCTGGAGTGTAACTACAGGTACTGGCTACACCTTC. Translation: CAWSVTTGTGYTF.

The chain links TRBV28 to TRBJ2-3, with D perhaps TRBD1 (5 bases). The CDR3 has 15 residues. Germline assignment: CDR1 MDHEN and CDR2 SYDVKM. Trimming removed 3 bases at V and 0 bases at J, with 10 bases between. CDR3 in amino acids: CASSFSGPSTDTQYF. The CDR3 nucleotides read TGTGCCAGCAGTTTCTCAGGGCCAAGCACAGATACGCAGTATTTT.

The V gene is TRBV7-2, the J gene TRBJ1-2; TRBD1 is a possible D gene (5 bases). Per the germline V gene, CDR1 is SGHTA and CDR2 is FQGNSA. The CDR3 runs 15 residues. The V end lost 4 bases, the J end lost 7 bases, and 19 bases lay between the germline ends. CDR3 sequence: CASSSASTFQGGYTF. The CDR3 nucleotides read TGTGCCAGCAGCTCGGCATCGACGTTCCAGGGTGGCTACACCTTC. The entire variable domain, with the rest obtained from reference TRBV7-2 and TRBJ1-2, is as follows: GAGVSQSPSNKVTEKGKDVELRCDPISGHTALYWYRQSLGQGLEFLIYFQGNSAPDKSGLPSDRFSAERTGGSVSTLTIQRTQQEDSAVYLCASSSASTFQGGYTFGSGTRLTVV.

This rearrangement joins TRBV19 to TRBJ1-1; 10 nucleotides line up with TRBD1. CDR3 length: 14 residues. V lost 1 base and J lost 7; bases outside the gene matches: 3. The germline gives CDR1 LNHDA, CDR2 SQIVND (reference sequence). CDR3 sequence reads: CASSIGDRGDEAFF. Here the CDR3 DNA reads TGTGCCAGTAGTATAGGGGACAGGGGTGATGAAGCTTTCTTT.

This sequence joins TRBV3-1 (or the pseudogene TRBV3-2) and TRBJ1-4; 7 nucleotides agree with TRBD1. The CDR3 loop spans 15 amino acids. Germline CDR1 LGHDT, CDR2 YNNKEL (reference sequence). J gave up 4 bases and V 2 bases, and 4 bases lay outside the gene matches. For the CDR3, the DNA is TGTGCCAGCAGCCAACAGGGACAGTTTAATGAAAAACTGTTTTTT. This codes for CASSQQGQFNEKLFF.

This rearrangement joins TRBV2 to TRBJ2-7; weak D call: TRBD2 (6 bases). V lost 7 bases and J lost 0, with 13 bases in between. CDR1 and CDR2 from the germline V gene are SNHLY and FYNNEI. The CDR3 sequence is 14 residues long. The CDR3 sequence: CASTSSVSSYEQYF. CDR3 coding DNA: TGTGCCAGCACGTCTAGCGTGAGCTCCTACGAGCAGTACTTC.

V and J are TRBV11-2 and TRBJ2-5, with D possibly matching TRBD1 (6 bases). The CDR3 consists of 16 residues. V lost 1 base, J lost 2 bases, and 14 bases lay in between. Germline V gives CDR1 SGHAT, CDR2 FQNNGV. CDR3 residues: CASSLAQGIGQETQYF. The CDR3 DNA sequence: TGTGCCAGCAGCTTAGCGCAGGGGATAGGGCAAGAGACCCAGTACTTC.

The V gene is TRBV7-2, the J gene TRBJ2-3, with TRBD2 matching 8 bases. Germline values: CDR1 SGHTA, CDR2 FQGNSA. V gave up 5 bases and J gave up 3 bases; unmatched junction bases: 10. There are 16 residues in the CDR3. CDR3 loop: CASSPRPGGPTDTQYF. CDR3 in DNA: TGTGCCAGCAGCCCCCGTCCGGGAGGGCCGACAGATACGCAGTATTTT. Using reference TRBV7-2 and TRBJ2-3 for the parts outside the CDR3, the full variable domain is GAGVSQSPSNKVTEKGKDVELRCDPISGHTALYWYRQSLGQGLEFLIYFQGNSAPDKSGLPSDRFSAERTGGSVSTLTIQRTQQEDSAVYLCASSPRPGGPTDTQYFGPGTRLTVL.

The chain carries TRBV5-1 and TRBJ2-1; 15 bases align to TRBD2. The V gene end was trimmed by 5 bases and the J gene end by 9 bases; junction bases not matched to a gene: 6. The V gene's germline CDR1 is SGHRS and CDR2 YFSETQ. CDR3 length: 15 residues. The CDR3 bases are TGCGCCAGCAGTTTTGGACTAGCGGGAGGGAGTGAGCAGTTCTTC. Its translation is CASSFGLAGGSEQFF.

The chain carries TRBV5-4 and TRBJ2-7; 11 nucleotides align to TRBD1. Per germline, CDR1 SGHNT and CDR2 YYREEE (reference sequence). V shed 4 bases, J shed 2 bases, and the junction held 5 bases outside the gene matches. This CDR3 contains 15 residues. The CDR3 sequence: CASSEPGQGAYEQYF. Here the CDR3 DNA reads TGTGCCAGCAGCGAACCGGGACAGGGGGCCTACGAGCAGTACTTC.

The CDR3 DNA sequence: TGTGCCAGCAGAACGGGAGAGCCCGCCTACGAGCAGTACTTC. It translates to CASRTGEPAYEQYF. The J gene is TRBJ2-7, the V gene TRBV2; possible D gene TRBD2, 6 bases. CDR1 and CDR2 (germline): SNHLY, FYNNEI. The CDR3 is 14 amino acids. V gave up 6 bases and J gave up 2 bases, with 14 bases separating them. The full variable domain, in which reference TRBV2 and TRBJ2-7 provide the parts outside the CDR3, is EPEVTQTPSHQVTQMGQEVILRCVPISNHLYFYWYRQILGQKVEFLVSFYNNEISEKSEIFDDQFSVERPDGSNFTLKIRSTKLEDSAMYFCASRTGEPAYEQYFGPGTRLTVT.

The chain combines TRBV19 with TRBJ1-1, with TRBD1 matching over 11 bases. The CDR3 is 16 residues long. CDR1 and CDR2 (germline): LNHDA, SQIVND (reference sequence). J lost 5 bases, V lost 6 bases, and 11 bases had no gene match. The CDR3 DNA is TGTGCCAGTAGATTCGGACAGGGGGCGAGTGGGACTGAAGCTTTCTTT. Translated, it gives CASRFGQGASGTEAFF. The full variable domain, with the rest looked up from reference TRBV19 and TRBJ1-1, is DGGITQSPKYLFRKEGQNVTLSCEQNLNHDAMYWYRQDPGQGLRLIYYSQIVNDFQKGDIAEGYSVSREKKESFPLTVTSAQKNPTAFYLCASRFGQGASGTEAFFGQGTRLTVV.

Notes on this clone: Other DNA sequences in the same sample also yield this CDR3. The gene calls are TRBV19 and TRBJ2-2; D may be TRBD2 (6 bases). The CDR3 has 15 residues. With 3 bases removed from V and 5 bases from J, the gap between germline ends came to 13 bases. Germline assignment: CDR1 LNHDA and CDR2 SQIVND (reference sequence). CDR3 bases: TGTGCCAGTAGTATCGCCGGCGGGGTGACCGGGGAGCTGTTTTTT. This sequence encodes CASSIAGGVTGELFF.

This chain connects TRBV13 to TRBJ2-6, with D uncertain. V was cut by 3 bases and J by 0 bases, with 15 bases left in between. This CDR3 is 18 amino acids long. Germline loops: CDR1 PRHDT, CDR2 FYEKMQ (reference sequence). This CDR3 reads CASSFSPNPYSGANVLTF. CDR3 coding DNA: TGTGCCAGCAGCTTTTCTCCAAACCCCTACTCTGGGGCCAACGTCCTGACTTTC.

The rearrangement joins TRBV7-8 to TRBJ1-5; no reliable D call. The CDR3 loop spans 15 amino acids. Per the germline V gene, CDR1 is SGHVS and CDR2 is FQNEAQ. Trimming took off 6 bases at V and 3 bases at J, with 15 bases between the two ends. For the CDR3, the DNA is TGTGCCAGCAGATCTGCCGGACTGATCAATCAGCCCCAGCATTTT. Its translation: CASRSAGLINQPQHF.

V and J are TRBV29-1 and TRBJ1-1; 10 bases are a match to TRBD1. The junction had 5 bases not matched to a gene; V was cut back by 6 bases and J by 4 bases. Per germline, CDR1 SQVTM and CDR2 ANQGSEA. The CDR3 sequence is 13 residues long. The CDR3 DNA reads TGCAGCGTCCAGACAGGGGGCCGCACTGAAGCTTTCTTT. Encoded protein: CSVQTGGRTEAFF. Full variable domain (missing parts from reference TRBV29-1 and TRBJ1-1): SAVISQKPSRDICQRGTSLTIQCQVDSQVTMMFWYRQQPGQSLTLIATANQGSEATYESGFVIDKFPISRPNLTFSTLTVSNMSPEDSSIYLCSVQTGGRTEAFFGQGTRLTVV.

V is TRBV5-1 and J is TRBJ2-1; 10 bases map to TRBD1. The CDR3 totals 14 residues. CDR1 is SGHRS, CDR2 YFSETQ, per germline. Trimming at V came to 4 bases and at J to 7 bases, leaving 5 bases not matched to a gene. CDR3 region: CASSGTGVINEQFF. DNA of the CDR3: TGCGCCAGCAGCGGGACAGGGGTCATTAATGAGCAGTTCTTC.

The V gene is TRBV28, the J gene TRBJ1-3; no firm D call. V gave up 6 bases and J gave up 4 bases, with 16 bases separating them. Germline V lookup: CDR1 MDHEN, CDR2 SYDVKM. CDR3 length: 15 amino acids. The CDR3 reads CASSVQAPSGNTIYF. CDR3 coding DNA: TGTGCCAGCAGCGTCCAGGCGCCCAGCGGAAACACCATATATTTT.

This clone was counted once. V gene TRBV27 combines with J gene TRBJ1-5; perhaps TRBD1 as D (5 bases). The germline CDR1 and CDR2 sequences are MNHEY and SMNVEV (reference sequence). The CDR3 runs 13 residues. With 5 bases removed from V and 6 bases from J, the gap between germline ends came to 11 bases. Written as DNA, the CDR3 is TGTGCCAGCAGTGGGCAGGGCGGTCAGCCCCAGCATTTT. Translation: CASSGQGGQPQHF.

The rearrangement uses TRBV5-4 and TRBJ2-1; 14 bases are shared with TRBD2. The length of the CDR3 is 15 residues. Per the germline V gene, CDR1 is SGHNT and CDR2 is YYREEE (reference sequence). V shed 4 bases, J shed 6 bases, and the junction held 3 bases outside the gene matches. The CDR3 region has the DNA TGTGCCAGCAGCAGACTAGCGGGAGGGGGCAATGAGCAGTTCTTC. It yields the protein CASSRLAGGGNEQFF.

The chain recombines TRBV3-1 (or the pseudogene TRBV3-2) with TRBJ2-3; 15 bases are a match to TRBD2. The CDR3 is made up of 17 amino acids. The germline gives CDR1 LGHDT, CDR2 YNNKEL (reference sequence). The V and J ends lost 7 bases and 2 bases, in that order; junction bases with no gene match: 7. The CDR3 region has the DNA TGTGCCAGCACCCGCGGACTAGCGGGAGGGCCCACAGATACGCAGTATTTT. Encoded protein: CASTRGLAGGPTDTQYF.

The genes are TRBV7-6 and TRBJ2-1; 10 positions agree with TRBD1. J was trimmed by 8 bases and V by 3 bases; bases with no gene match: 4. CDR3 size: 14 residues. Looked up from germline, CDR1 is SGHVS and CDR2 is FNYEAQ. In DNA, the CDR3 is TGTGCCAGCAGCTTTCCGACAGGGGGCGATGAGCAGTTCTTC. As protein: CASSFPTGGDEQFF.

The chain is built from TRBV6-1 and TRBJ1-4, with 8 bases that match TRBD1. Looked up from germline, CDR1 is MNHNS and CDR2 is SASEGT. V shed 3 bases and J 4 bases; nucleotides not matched to a gene: 1. This CDR3 has 14 residues. The chain's CDR3 is CASSETGVNEKLFF. The CDR3 DNA reads TGTGCCAGCAGTGAGACAGGGGTTAATGAAAAACTGTTTTTT.

This clone appeared once. This chain joins TRBV6-5 and TRBJ2-3, with TRBD2 matching 8 bases. The CDR3 runs to 14 residues. V lost 6 bases to trimming and J lost 4 bases; unmatched junction nucleotides: 6. Germline V gives CDR1 MNHEY, CDR2 SVGAGI. The CDR3, as DNA: TGTGCCAGCAGGGCAGCGGGAGAGTCAGATACGCAGTATTTT. Its translation is CASRAAGESDTQYF.

This clone has more than one count but fewer than ten. The chain employs TRBV6-5 and TRBJ1-6; D uncertain. CDR1 and CDR2 (germline): MNHEY, SVGAGI. V was shortened by 4 bases and J by 5 bases, with 9 bases between the two germline ends. The length of the CDR3 is 14 residues. CDR3 region: CASSFSLNNSPLHF. CDR3 DNA: TGTGCCAGCAGTTTTTCCTTAAATAATTCACCCCTCCACTTT.